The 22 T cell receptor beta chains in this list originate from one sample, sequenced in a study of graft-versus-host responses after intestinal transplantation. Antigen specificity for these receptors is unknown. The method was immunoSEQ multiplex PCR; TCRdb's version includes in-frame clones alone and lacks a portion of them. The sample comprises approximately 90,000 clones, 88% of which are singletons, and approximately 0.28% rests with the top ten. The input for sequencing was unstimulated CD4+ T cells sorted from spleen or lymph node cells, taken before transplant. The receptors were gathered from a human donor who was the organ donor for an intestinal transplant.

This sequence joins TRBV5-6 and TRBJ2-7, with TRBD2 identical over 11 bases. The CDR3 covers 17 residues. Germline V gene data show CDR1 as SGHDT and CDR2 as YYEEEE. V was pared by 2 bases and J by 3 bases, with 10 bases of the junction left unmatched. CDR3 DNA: TGTGCCAGCAGCTTTGGCCTAGCGGGGGGTTTGAGCTACGAGCAGTACTTC. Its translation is CASSFGLAGGLSYEQYF.

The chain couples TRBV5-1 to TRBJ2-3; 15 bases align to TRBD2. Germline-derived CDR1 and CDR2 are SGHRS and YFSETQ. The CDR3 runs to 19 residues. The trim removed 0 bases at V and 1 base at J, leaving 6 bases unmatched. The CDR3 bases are TGCGCCAGCAGCTTGGCCTCGGGACTAGCGGGGGGACGCACAGATACGCAGTATTTT. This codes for CASSLASGLAGGRTDTQYF.

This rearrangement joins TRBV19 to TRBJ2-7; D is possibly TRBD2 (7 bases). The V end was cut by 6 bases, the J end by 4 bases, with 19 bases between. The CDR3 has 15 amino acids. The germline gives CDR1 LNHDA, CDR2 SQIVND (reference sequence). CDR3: CASSHAQGRGYEQYF. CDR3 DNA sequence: TGTGCCAGTAGCCATGCCCAGGGGAGGGGATACGAGCAGTACTTC.

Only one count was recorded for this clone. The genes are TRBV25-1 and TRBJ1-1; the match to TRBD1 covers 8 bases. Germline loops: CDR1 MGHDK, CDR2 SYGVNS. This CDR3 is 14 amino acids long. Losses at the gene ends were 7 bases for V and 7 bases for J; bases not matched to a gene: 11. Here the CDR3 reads CASNTNRGLYEAFF. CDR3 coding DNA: TGTGCCAGCAATACTAACAGGGGGTTATATGAAGCTTTCTTT.

This CDR3 reads CASSSPRLAALNEQFF. The CDR3 bases are TGTGCCAGCAGCTCACCGAGACTAGCGGCCCTCAATGAGCAGTTCTTC. The chain carries TRBV7-2 and TRBJ2-1, with 9 positions matching TRBD2. CDR3 length: 16 residues. With V trimmed by 4 bases and J by 6 bases, 10 bases remained unmatched. Germline values: CDR1 SGHTA, CDR2 FQGNSA.

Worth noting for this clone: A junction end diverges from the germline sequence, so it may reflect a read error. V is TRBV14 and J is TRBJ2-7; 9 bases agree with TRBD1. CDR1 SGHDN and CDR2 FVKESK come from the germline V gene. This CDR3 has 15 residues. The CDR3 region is CASSQVDVRRDRATF. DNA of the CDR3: TGTGCCAGCAGCCAAGTTGATGTCCGTCGGGACAGGGCCACGTTC.

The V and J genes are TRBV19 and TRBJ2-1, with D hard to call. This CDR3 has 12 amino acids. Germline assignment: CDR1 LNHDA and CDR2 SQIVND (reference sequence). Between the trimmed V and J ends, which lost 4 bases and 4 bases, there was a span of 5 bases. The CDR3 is CASSKLYNEQFF. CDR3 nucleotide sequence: TGTGCCAGTAGTAAACTTTACAATGAGCAGTTCTTC. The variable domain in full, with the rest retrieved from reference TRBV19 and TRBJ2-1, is DGGITQSPKYLFRKEGQNVTLSCEQNLNHDAMYWYRQDPGQGLRLIYYSQIVNDFQKGDIAEGYSVSREKKESFPLTVTSAQKNPTAFYLCASSKLYNEQFFGPGTRLTVL.

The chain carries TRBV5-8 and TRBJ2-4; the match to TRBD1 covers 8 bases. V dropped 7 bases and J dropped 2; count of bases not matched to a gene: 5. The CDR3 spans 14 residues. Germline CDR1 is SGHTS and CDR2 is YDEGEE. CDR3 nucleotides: TGTGCCAGCTCCCACAGGGGGACCAAAAACATTCAGTACTTC. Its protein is CASSHRGTKNIQYF.

The CDR3 region is CASSPLASGRTDTQYF. The CDR3 nucleotides read TGTGCCAGCAGCCCCCTGGCTAGCGGGAGGACAGATACGCAGTATTTT. The chain links TRBV11-2 to TRBJ2-3; 11 nucleotides agree with TRBD2. CDR3 length: 16 residues. The germline gives CDR1 SGHAT, CDR2 FQNNGV. The ends lost 5 bases at V and 3 bases at J; junction bases unmatched: 7.

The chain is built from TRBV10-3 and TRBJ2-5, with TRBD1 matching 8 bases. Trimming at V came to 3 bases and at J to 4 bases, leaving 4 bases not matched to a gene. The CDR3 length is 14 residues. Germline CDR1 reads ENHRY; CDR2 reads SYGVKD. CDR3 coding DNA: TGTGCCATCAGTGAACCAGGGGGCCCAGAGACCCAGTACTTC. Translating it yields CAISEPGGPETQYF.

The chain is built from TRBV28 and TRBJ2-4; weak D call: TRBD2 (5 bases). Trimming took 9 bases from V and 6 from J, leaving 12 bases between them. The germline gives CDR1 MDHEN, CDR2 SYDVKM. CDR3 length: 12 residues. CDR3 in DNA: TGTGCCAGTAACGCCCGGGGAAACATTCAGTACTTC. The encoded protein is CASNARGNIQYF.

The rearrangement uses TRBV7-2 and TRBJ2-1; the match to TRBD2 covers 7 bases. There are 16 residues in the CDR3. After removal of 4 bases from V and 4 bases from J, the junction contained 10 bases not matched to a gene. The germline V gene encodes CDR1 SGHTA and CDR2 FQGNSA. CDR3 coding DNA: TGTGCCAGCAGCTCCACTTCGACTAGCAGGTACAATGAGCAGTTCTTC. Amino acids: CASSSTSTSRYNEQFF.

The CDR3 DNA follows: TGCGCCAGCACCCCGCAGGCCGCGGGAGTACGAGAGACCCAGTACTTC. Translating gives CASTPQAAGVRETQYF. The chain is built from TRBV5-1 and TRBJ2-5; TRBD2 agrees at 7 bases. CDR3 length: 16 residues. V lost 6 bases and J lost 4; bases outside the gene matches: 15. CDR1 is SGHRS, CDR2 YFSETQ, per germline.

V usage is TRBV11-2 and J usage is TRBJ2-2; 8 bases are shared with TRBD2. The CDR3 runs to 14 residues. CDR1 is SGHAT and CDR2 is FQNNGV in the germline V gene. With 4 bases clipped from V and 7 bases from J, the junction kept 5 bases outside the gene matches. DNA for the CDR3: TGTGCCAGCAGCTCCGGTAGCGGGGTCGGGGAGCTGTTTTTT. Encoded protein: CASSSGSGVGELFF. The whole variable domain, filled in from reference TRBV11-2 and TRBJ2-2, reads EAGVAQSPRYKIIEKRQSVAFWCNPISGHATLYWYQQILGQGPKLLIQFQNNGVVDDSQLPKDRFSAERLKGVDSTLKIQPAKLEDSAVYLCASSSGSGVGELFFGEGSRLTVL.

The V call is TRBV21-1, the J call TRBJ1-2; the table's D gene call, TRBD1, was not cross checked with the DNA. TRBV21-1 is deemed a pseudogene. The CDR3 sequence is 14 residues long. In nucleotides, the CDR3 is TGTGCCAGCAGCTCTGACACAGGTATCTATGGCTACACCTTC. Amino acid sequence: CASSSDTGIYGYTF.

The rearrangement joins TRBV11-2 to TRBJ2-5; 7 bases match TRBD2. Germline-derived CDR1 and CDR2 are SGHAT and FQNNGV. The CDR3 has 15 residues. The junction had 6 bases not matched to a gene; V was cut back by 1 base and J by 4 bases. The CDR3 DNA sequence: TGTGCCAGCAGCTTAGGGGCGGGAGTGGGAGAGACCCAGTACTTC. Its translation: CASSLGAGVGETQYF.

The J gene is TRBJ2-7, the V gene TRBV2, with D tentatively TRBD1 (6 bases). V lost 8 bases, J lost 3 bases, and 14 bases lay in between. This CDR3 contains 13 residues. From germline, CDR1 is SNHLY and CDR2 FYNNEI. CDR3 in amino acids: CASQLQGYYEQYF. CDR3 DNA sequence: TGTGCCAGCCAACTACAGGGATACTACGAGCAGTACTTC. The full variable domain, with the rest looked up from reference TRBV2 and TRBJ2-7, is EPEVTQTPSHQVTQMGQEVILRCVPISNHLYFYWYRQILGQKVEFLVSFYNNEISEKSEIFDDQFSVERPDGSNFTLKIRSTKLEDSAMYFCASQLQGYYEQYFGPGTRLTVT.

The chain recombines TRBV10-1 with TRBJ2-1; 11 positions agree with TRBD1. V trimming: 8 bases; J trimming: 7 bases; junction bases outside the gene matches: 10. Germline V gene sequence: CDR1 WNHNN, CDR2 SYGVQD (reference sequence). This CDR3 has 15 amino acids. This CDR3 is CASPNRDRGENEQFF. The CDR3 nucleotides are TGCGCCAGCCCAAACCGGGACAGGGGGGAAAATGAGCAGTTCTTC.

The CDR3 coding sequence is TGCGCCAGCAGCTTGTACCGTGGACTAGTCGAAGGGGATACGCAGTATTTT. Protein product: CASSLYRGLVEGDTQYF. The chain combines TRBV5-1 with TRBJ2-3, with 7 bases fitting TRBD2. Germline V gene lookup returns CDR1 SGHRS and CDR2 YFSETQ. The CDR3 covers 17 residues. V shed 1 base and J 6 bases; nucleotides not matched to a gene: 14.

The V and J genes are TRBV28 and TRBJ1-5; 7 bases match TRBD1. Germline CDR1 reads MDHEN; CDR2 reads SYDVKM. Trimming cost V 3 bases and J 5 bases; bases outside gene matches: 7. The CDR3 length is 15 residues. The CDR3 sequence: CASSLETGLDQPQHF. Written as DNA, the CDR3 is TGTGCCAGCAGTTTGGAGACAGGGTTGGATCAGCCCCAGCATTTT.

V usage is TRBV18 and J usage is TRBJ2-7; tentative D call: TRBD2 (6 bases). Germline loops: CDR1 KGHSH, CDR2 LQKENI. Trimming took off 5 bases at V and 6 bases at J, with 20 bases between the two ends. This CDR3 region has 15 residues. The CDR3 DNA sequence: TGTGCCAGCTCAGTCATCAGGGAGGCAGGAGCCGAGCAGTACTTC. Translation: CASSVIREAGAEQYF.

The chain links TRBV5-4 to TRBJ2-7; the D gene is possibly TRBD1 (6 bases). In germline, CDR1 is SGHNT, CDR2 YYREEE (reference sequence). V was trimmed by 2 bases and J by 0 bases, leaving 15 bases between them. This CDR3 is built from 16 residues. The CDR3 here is CASSLGGPGSSYEQYF. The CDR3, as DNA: TGTGCCAGCAGCTTAGGGGGTCCCGGGTCCTCCTACGAGCAGTACTTC.